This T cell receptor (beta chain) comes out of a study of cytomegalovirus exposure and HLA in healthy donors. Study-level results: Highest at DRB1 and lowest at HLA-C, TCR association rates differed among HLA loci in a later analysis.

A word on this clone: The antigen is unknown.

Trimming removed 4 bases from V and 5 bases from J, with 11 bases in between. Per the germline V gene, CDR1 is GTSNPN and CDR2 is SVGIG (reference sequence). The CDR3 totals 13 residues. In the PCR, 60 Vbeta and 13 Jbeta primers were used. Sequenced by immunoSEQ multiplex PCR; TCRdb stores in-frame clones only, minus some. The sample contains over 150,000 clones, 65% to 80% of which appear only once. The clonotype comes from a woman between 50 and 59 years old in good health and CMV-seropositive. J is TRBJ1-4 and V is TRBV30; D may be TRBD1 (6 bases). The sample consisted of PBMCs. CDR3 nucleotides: TGTGCCTGGAAAGACAGGCCGAATGAAAAACTGTTTTTT. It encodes CAWKDRPNEKLFF. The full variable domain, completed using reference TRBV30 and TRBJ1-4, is SQTIHQWPATLVQPVGSPLSLECTVEGTSNPNLYWYRQAAGRGLQLLFYSVGIGQISSEVPQNLSASRPQDRQFILSSKKLLLSDSGFYLCAWKDRPNEKLFFGSGTQLSVL.